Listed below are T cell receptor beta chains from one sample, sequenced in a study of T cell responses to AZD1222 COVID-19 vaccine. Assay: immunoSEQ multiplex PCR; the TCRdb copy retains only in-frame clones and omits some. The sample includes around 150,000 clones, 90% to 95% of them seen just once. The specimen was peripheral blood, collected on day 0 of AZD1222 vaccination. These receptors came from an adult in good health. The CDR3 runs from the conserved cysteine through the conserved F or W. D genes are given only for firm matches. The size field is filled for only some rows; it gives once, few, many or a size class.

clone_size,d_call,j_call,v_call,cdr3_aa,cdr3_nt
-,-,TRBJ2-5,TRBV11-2,CASSLDVRETQYF,TGTGCCAGCAGCTTAGATGTGAGAGAGACCCAGTACTTC
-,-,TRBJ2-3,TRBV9,CASSVYGAVSTDTQYF,TGTGCCAGCAGCGTATATGGCGCCGTAAGCACAGATACGCAGTATTTT
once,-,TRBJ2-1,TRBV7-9,CASSRDGRNEFF,TGTGCCAGCAGCCGAGATGGGAGAAATGAGTTCTTC
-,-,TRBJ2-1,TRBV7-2,CASSLWRDEGNEQFF,TGTGCCAGCAGCTTGTGGCGGGATGAGGGCAATGAGCAGTTCTTC
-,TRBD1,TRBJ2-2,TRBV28,CASRPTRTGGSGELFF,TGTGCCAGCAGGCCCACCCGGACAGGGGGGTCCGGGGAGCTGTTTTTT
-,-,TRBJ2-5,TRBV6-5,CASRRDLLETQYF,TGTGCCAGCCGGAGGGACCTCCTGGAGACCCAGTACTTC
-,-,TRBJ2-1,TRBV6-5,CASSPGSYNEQFF,TGTGCCAGCAGTCCCGGCTCCTACAATGAGCAGTTCTTC
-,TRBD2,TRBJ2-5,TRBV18,CASSSTSLRETQYF,TGTGCCAGCTCATCGACTAGCCTGAGGGAGACCCAGTACTTC
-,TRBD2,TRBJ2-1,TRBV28,CATVRRGGSNEQFF,TGTGCCACCGTTCGTCGGGGCGGGAGCAATGAGCAGTTCTTC
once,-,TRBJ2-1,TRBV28,CASYTGQPNEQFF,TGTGCCAGCTACACCGGACAGCCTAATGAGCAGTTCTTC
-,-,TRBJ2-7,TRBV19,CASSILSGAHEQYF,TGTGCCAGTAGTATATTGTCGGGGGCCCACGAGCAGTACTTC
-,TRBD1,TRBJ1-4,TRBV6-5,CASSTQGAANEKLFF,TGTGCCAGCAGTACCCAGGGGGCGGCTAATGAAAAACTGTTTTTT
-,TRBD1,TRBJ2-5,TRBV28,CASSRRSGTGGETQYF,TGTGCCAGCAGTCGACGATCCGGGACAGGTGGAGAGACCCAGTACTTC
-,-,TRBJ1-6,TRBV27,CASSAGGVSPLHF,TGTGCCAGCAGTGCGGGGGGGGTCTCACCCCTCCACTTT
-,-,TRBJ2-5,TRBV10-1,CASSELQNQETQYF,TGCGCCAGCAGTGAGTTACAGAACCAAGAGACCCAGTACTTC
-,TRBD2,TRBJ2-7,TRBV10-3,CAAGTSGTSSYEQYF,TGTGCCGCCGGGACTAGCGGGACCAGCTCCTACGAGCAGTACTTC
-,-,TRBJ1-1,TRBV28,CASSGRGQPYLEAFF,TGTGCCAGCAGTGGCCGTGGACAACCTTACCTTGAAGCTTTCTTT
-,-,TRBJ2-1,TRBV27,CASSPEHLDEQFF,TGTGCCAGCAGTCCGGAGCATTTAGATGAGCAGTTCTTC
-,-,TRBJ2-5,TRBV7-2,CASSPPSQETQYF,TGTGCCAGCAGCCCCCCGTCCCAAGAGACCCAGTACTTC